Following are 28 T cell receptor beta chains from one sample sequenced in a study of CD8 T cells in Susac syndrome. It was with random hexamers that about 0.45 to 1 ug RNA was reverse transcribed. TCRdb re-derived calls from the immunoSEQ multiplex PCR reads in MiXCR, one entry per CDR3 protein. This table has 75,000 or so distinct CDR3 sequences, 94% appearing once. Specimen: CD8+ T cells from PBMCs. The source of these receptors is a human donor with Susac syndrome.

The rearrangement links TRBV4-2 to TRBJ1-3; D perhaps matches TRBD1 (5 bases). CDR1 and CDR2 from the germline V gene are LGHNA and YNFKEQ. The CDR3 loop spans 15 amino acids. Trimming left V 0 bases short and J 0 bases short, with 6 bases between. CDR3 amino acids: CASSQEQVSGNTIYF. In DNA form, the CDR3 reads TGTGCCAGCAGCCAAGAACAGGTCTCTGGAAACACCATATATTTT.

The chain has TRBV28 and TRBJ2-7; D is uncertain. The CDR3 covers 13 residues. The V gene lost 5 bases and the J gene lost 4 bases, with 12 bases spanning the gap. CDR1 and CDR2 (germline): MDHEN, SYDVKM. CDR3 sequence reads: CASSATPRYEQYF. The CDR3 coding sequence is TGTGCCAGCAGTGCTACGCCCCGGTACGAGCAGTACTTC.

The V gene is TRBV6-6, the J gene TRBJ1-1, with TRBD1 matching 9 bases. Germline CDR1 is MNHNY and CDR2 is SVGAGI (reference sequence). J gave up 1 base and V 4 bases, and 7 bases lay outside the gene matches. This CDR3 is built from 16 residues. The chain's CDR3 is CASSFLPGQGNTEAFF. The CDR3 coding sequence is TGTGCCAGCAGTTTCCTCCCGGGACAGGGGAACACTGAAGCTTTCTTT.

The V and J genes are TRBV27 and TRBJ2-5; 8 nucleotides agree with TRBD1. Germline values: CDR1 MNHEY, CDR2 SMNVEV (reference sequence). The CDR3 loop spans 15 amino acids. After removal of 7 bases from V and 2 bases from J, the junction contained 9 bases not matched to a gene. This CDR3 is CASTPRHRGQETQYF. CDR3 nucleotide sequence: TGTGCCAGCACCCCGCGGCACAGGGGGCAAGAGACCCAGTACTTC.

This clonotype is a singleton in its sample. J is TRBJ2-5 and V is TRBV7-9; TRBD2 is a possible D gene (5 bases). The CDR3 totals 14 residues. V gave up 4 bases and J gave up 4 bases, with 13 bases separating them. From germline, CDR1 is SEHNR and CDR2 FQNEAQ (reference sequence). The DNA for the CDR3 is TGTGCCAGCAGCTCCGTTCTTGGAGGAGAGACCCAGTACTTC. Protein: CASSSVLGGETQYF.

The V gene is TRBV11-2, the J gene TRBJ2-7, with unresolved D. The germline gives CDR1 SGHAT, CDR2 FQNNGV. Between the trimmed V and J ends, which lost 5 bases and 5 bases, there was a span of 16 bases. This CDR3 has 14 amino acids. CDR3 DNA: TGTGCCAGCAGCCAACTTAGTGGACCGGACGAGCAGTACTTC. Its protein product is CASSQLSGPDEQYF. The full variable domain, in which reference TRBV11-2 and TRBJ2-7 provide the parts outside the CDR3, is EAGVAQSPRYKIIEKRQSVAFWCNPISGHATLYWYQQILGQGPKLLIQFQNNGVVDDSQLPKDRFSAERLKGVDSTLKIQPAKLEDSAVYLCASSQLSGPDEQYFGPGTRLTVT.

This clonotype was found once. V usage is TRBV29-1 and J usage is TRBJ1-4; a possible D gene is TRBD1 (6 bases). This CDR3 region has 14 residues. Trimming cost V 4 bases and J 6 bases, with 15 bases left between them. CDR1 and CDR2 (germline): SQVTM, ANQGSEA. The CDR3 coding sequence is TGCAGCGTTGCCGGGGGGCTCTTGGATGAAAAACTGTTTTTT. Protein product: CSVAGGLLDEKLFF.

The rearrangement uses TRBV12-3 or TRBV12-4 and TRBJ1-4; D gene unclear. Trimming took off 5 bases at V and 8 bases at J, with 6 bases between the two ends. The CDR3 spans 11 residues. The CDR3 is CASSIEEKLFF. The CDR3 bases are TGTGCCAGCAGTATCGAGGAAAAACTGTTTTTT.

This sequence joins TRBV7-9 and TRBJ2-7; D unresolved. Germline V gives CDR1 SEHNR, CDR2 FQNEAQ (reference sequence). This CDR3 region has 14 residues. Trimming pared 4 bases from V and 2 bases from J, leaving 12 bases between. The CDR3 loop reads CASSSGPKTYEQYF. For the CDR3, the DNA is TGTGCCAGCAGCTCCGGACCGAAGACCTACGAGCAGTACTTC. Together with reference TRBV7-9 and TRBJ2-7, the CDR3 gives the full variable domain: DTGVSQNPRHKITKRGQNVTFRCDPISEHNRLYWYRQTLGQGPEFLTYFQNEAQLEKSRLLSDRFSAERPKGSFSTLEIQRTEQGDSAMYLCASSSGPKTYEQYFGPGTRLTVT.

V is TRBV9 and J is TRBJ2-1; 9 nucleotides align to TRBD1. The CDR3 contains 14 residues. Germline loops: CDR1 SGDLS, CDR2 YYNGEE. The V and J ends lost 0 bases and 8 bases, in that order; junction bases with no gene match: 3. The CDR3 loop is CASSVGGQGYEQFF. In DNA form, the CDR3 reads TGTGCCAGCAGCGTAGGGGGACAGGGCTATGAGCAGTTCTTC. Drawing the rest from reference TRBV9 and TRBJ2-1, the complete variable domain is DSGVTQTPKHLITATGQRVTLRCSPRSGDLSVYWYQQSLDQGLQFLIQYYNGEERAKGNILERFSAQQFPDLHSELNLSSLELGDSALYFCASSVGGQGYEQFFGPGTRLTVL.

V gene TRBV27 combines with J gene TRBJ2-2; D perhaps matches TRBD2 (6 bases). The V end lost 4 bases, the J end lost 8 bases, and 11 bases lay between the germline ends. The germline CDR1 and CDR2 sequences are MNHEY and SMNVEV (reference sequence). This CDR3 region has 13 residues. In DNA form, the CDR3 reads TGTGCCAGCAGTTGGGGACTCGGAGGGGAGCTGTTTTTT. This encodes CASSWGLGGELFF.

This clonotype was found once. The chain couples TRBV13 to TRBJ1-2; 8 bases line up with TRBD1. V gave up 5 bases and J gave up 5 bases; unmatched junction bases: 7. The CDR3 loop spans 14 amino acids. Germline values: CDR1 PRHDT, CDR2 FYEKMQ (reference sequence). The CDR3 nucleotides read TGTGCCAGCAGCCCCCGGACAGGGATGTATGGCTACACCTTC. Translating gives CASSPRTGMYGYTF.

This chain links TRBV19 with TRBJ2-3; no firm D call. CDR3 length: 12 residues. Per the germline V gene, CDR1 is LNHDA and CDR2 is SQIVND (reference sequence). V was trimmed by 7 bases and J by 5 bases, leaving 10 bases between them. CDR3 residues: CASTGKGDTQYF. As DNA, the CDR3 is TGTGCCAGTACAGGTAAAGGAGATACGCAGTATTTT.

The CDR3 spells CASSSQRTGKANEQYF. The CDR3 DNA is TGTGCCAGCAGCTCTCAAAGGACAGGGAAGGCCAACGAGCAGTACTTC. The chain carries TRBV6-1 and TRBJ2-7; 8 nucleotides align to TRBD1. V shed 6 bases and J 5 bases; nucleotides not matched to a gene: 15. Germline V gene data show CDR1 as MNHNS and CDR2 as SASEGT. The CDR3 contains 16 residues.

The chain employs TRBV27 and TRBJ1-5; possible D gene TRBD1, 6 bases. CDR3 size: 13 residues. V was pared by 4 bases and J by 6 bases, with 10 bases between. Germline V gene sequence: CDR1 MNHEY, CDR2 SMNVEV (reference sequence). The CDR3 DNA is TGTGCCAGCAGTTGGGACATTGGTCAGCCCCAGCATTTT. The encoded protein is CASSWDIGQPQHF.

V and J are TRBV9 and TRBJ2-3, with 9 positions matching TRBD2. This CDR3 spans 15 amino acids. J was trimmed by 6 bases and V by 0 bases; bases with no gene match: 5. The germline CDR1 and CDR2 sequences are SGDLS and YYNGEE. The CDR3 is CASSVGSGRGDTQYF. DNA for the CDR3: TGTGCCAGCAGCGTAGGTAGCGGGAGAGGGGATACGCAGTATTTT.

This clonotype was recorded once. In nucleotides, the CDR3 is TGTGCCAGCAGCGAGGAGGTATTTAATGAGCAGTTCTTC. This codes for CASSEEVFNEQFF. V and J are TRBV9 and TRBJ2-1, with a possible D match to TRBD2 (5 bases). The V end lost 3 bases, the J end lost 7 bases, and 11 bases lay between the germline ends. The germline V gene encodes CDR1 SGDLS and CDR2 YYNGEE. This CDR3 has 13 residues.

This clonotype was recorded only once. The V and J genes are TRBV6-6 and TRBJ2-7; no firm D call. CDR1 MNHNY and CDR2 SVGAGI come from the germline V gene (reference sequence). V lost 0 bases and J 0 bases, leaving 6 bases between the germline ends. The CDR3 spans 14 residues. CDR3 nucleotide sequence: TGTGCCAGCAGTTACTCCTCCAGCTCCTACGAGCAGTACTTC. Translated, it gives CASSYSSSSYEQYF.

This chain links TRBV3-1 with TRBJ1-1, with D perhaps TRBD1 (6 bases). Trimming cost V 0 bases and J 1 base, with 21 bases left between them. This CDR3 is built from 19 residues. The germline V gene encodes CDR1 LGHDT and CDR2 YNNKEL (reference sequence). The CDR3 region has the DNA TGTGCCAGCAGCCAAGAAGGGAACACAGGGTTTCCTTCGAACACTGAAGCTTTCTTT. The encoded protein is CASSQEGNTGFPSNTEAFF.

The chain joins TRBV14 to TRBJ2-1; D ambiguous. Germline CDR1 reads SGHDN; CDR2 reads FVKESK. The V gene lost 1 base and the J gene lost 7 bases, with 5 bases spanning the gap. The CDR3 totals 12 residues. The CDR3 region has the DNA TGTGCCAGCAGCCAAGTTCAAAATGAGCAGTTCTTC. As protein: CASSQVQNEQFF.

The chain joins TRBV4-2 to TRBJ1-1, with no clear D. Looked up from germline, CDR1 is LGHNA and CDR2 is YNFKEQ. V lost 0 bases to trimming and J lost 2 bases, with 10 bases between them. This CDR3 contains 15 residues. The CDR3 nucleotides read TGTGCCAGCAGCCAAGAGGTGCAGGTAAACACTGAAGCTTTCTTT. Translating it yields CASSQEVQVNTEAFF.

This chain uses TRBV7-9 with TRBJ2-5, with D possibly being TRBD2 (5 bases). V was shortened by 4 bases and J by 0 bases, with 15 bases between the two germline ends. Germline assignment: CDR1 SEHNR and CDR2 FQNEAQ (reference sequence). This CDR3 comprises 16 residues. The chain's CDR3 is CASSSRGQEYQETQYF. Written as DNA, the CDR3 is TGTGCCAGCAGCTCTAGAGGGCAGGAGTACCAAGAGACCCAGTACTTC.

This clonotype was counted once. The chain couples TRBV6-2 or TRBV6-3 to TRBJ1-5, with D unclear. Deletions cut 2 bases from V and 6 bases from J, with 5 bases between. Germline V gene lookup returns CDR1 MNHEY and CDR2 SVGEGT. The CDR3 has 12 residues. The CDR3 region has the DNA TGTGCCAGCAGTTACGAAGGTCAGCCCCAGCATTTT. Translated: CASSYEGQPQHF.

V gene TRBV15 combines with J gene TRBJ2-7; 11 nucleotides match TRBD1. The junction had 6 bases not matched to a gene; V was cut back by 1 base and J by 4 bases. Per germline, CDR1 LNHNV and CDR2 YYDKDF (reference sequence). This CDR3 has 16 residues. CDR3 region: CATSRGQGQGGYEQYF. The CDR3 DNA is TGTGCCACCAGCAGAGGTCAGGGACAGGGGGGATACGAGCAGTACTTC.

This clonotype was detected only once. The chain joins TRBV7-2 to TRBJ2-7; D perhaps matches TRBD1 (6 bases). This CDR3 has 14 amino acids. Germline V lookup: CDR1 SGHTA, CDR2 FQGNSA. Trimming shortened V by 3 bases and J by 3 bases, and 12 bases separated the two germline ends. DNA of the CDR3: TGTGCCAGCAGCTTGGGGGCACGGTTCTACGAGCAGTACTTC. This translates into CASSLGARFYEQYF.

This clonotype appeared a single time. The V gene is TRBV16, the J gene TRBJ2-7; 14 bases line up with TRBD2. The CDR3 totals 15 residues. Germline assignment: CDR1 KGHSY and CDR2 FQNENV. V shed 2 bases and J 3 bases; nucleotides not matched to a gene: 0. CDR3 nucleotide sequence: TGTGCCAGCAGCCAAGGACTAGCGGGAGGCTACGAGCAGTACTTC. This gives the protein CASSQGLAGGYEQYF.

The chain is built from TRBV5-6 and TRBJ1-1; tentatively, D is TRBD1 (6 bases). V shed 1 base and J shed 4 bases, with 11 bases lying between them. Germline-derived CDR1 and CDR2 are SGHDT and YYEEEE. This CDR3 contains 14 residues. In nucleotides, the CDR3 is TGTGCCAGCAGCTTGAGACAGGCCACCACTGAAGCTTTCTTT. Translated, it gives CASSLRQATTEAFF.

The V and J genes are TRBV27 and TRBJ1-1; no clear D gene. The CDR3 has 13 amino acids. Germline V gives CDR1 MNHEY, CDR2 SMNVEV (reference sequence). V lost 6 bases and J lost 4, with 12 bases in between. CDR3 sequence: CASSRTTVTEAFF. CDR3 coding DNA: TGTGCCAGCAGCCGTACTACAGTCACTGAAGCTTTCTTT.